These T cell receptor beta chains were read from a single sample in a study of control samples from healthy donors and cancer patients. The assay was immunoSEQ multiplex PCR, and TCRdb's table has in-frame clones only and misses some. The sample records about 150,000 clones, approximately 90% being singletons. Material: blood. The receptors were gathered from a woman in her twenties or thirties in good health. The CDR3 runs from the conserved cysteine through the conserved F or W. A D gene is named only where the DNA matches it firmly. A row's size may be missing; if present it is once, few, many or a size class.

V	J	D	size	DNA	CDR3
TRBV7-9	TRBJ2-7	-	once	TGTGCCAGCAGCCCCCGACTAGGACGTAGGGGGTACGAGCAGTACTTC	CASSPRLGRRGYEQYF
TRBV2	TRBJ2-7	TRBD2	few	TGTGCCAGCAGTGAGCCTAGCGGGAGGTACGAGCAGTACTTC	CASSEPSGRYEQYF
TRBV5-6	TRBJ1-4	-	-	TGTGCCAGCAGCTTGATTCGAAGGGACGGGAATGAAAAACTGTTTTTT	CASSLIRRDGNEKLFF
TRBV29-1	TRBJ2-1	TRBD2	-	TGCAGCGTTGAACTCCCTACGGGACTAGCGGGAGATGAGCAGTTCTTC	CSVELPTGLAGDEQFF
TRBV29-1	TRBJ1-1	-	-	TGCAGCGTTGAACAGGGCACTGAAGCTTTCTTT	CSVEQGTEAFF
TRBV11-2	TRBJ2-7	-	-	TGTGCCAGCAGCTTATCGGGGGACTCCTACGAGCAGTACTTC	CASSLSGDSYEQYF
TRBV3-1/TRBV3-2	TRBJ1-2	-	-	TGTGCCAGCAGCCAGGGGAACTATGGCTACACCTTC	CASSQGNYGYTF
TRBV24-1	TRBJ2-1	-	-	TGTGCCACCAGTGATAGCCGCGGGGCTAATGAGCAGTTCTTC	CATSDSRGANEQFF
TRBV7-3	TRBJ2-3	TRBD2	-	TGTGCCAGCAGCTTAATGAGCGGGAGGGTCGGCGCAGATACGCAGTATTTT	CASSLMSGRVGADTQYF
TRBV5-1	TRBJ2-1	-	-	TGCGCCAGCAGCTTGCGGTTGGGGAATGAGCAGTTCTTC	CASSLRLGNEQFF
TRBV6-1	TRBJ1-5	TRBD1	-	TGTGCCAGCAGTGCCTGGGACAGTAATAGCAATCAGCCCCAGCATTTT	CASSAWDSNSNQPQHF
TRBV9	TRBJ1-6	-	-	TGTGCCAGCAGCGGAATAAACAGCAATTCACCCCTCCACTTT	CASSGINSNSPLHF
TRBV3-1/TRBV3-2	TRBJ1-4	-	-	TGTGCCAGCAGCCAAGCTAATGAAAAACTGTTTTTT	CASSQANEKLFF
TRBV19	TRBJ2-7	-	-	TGTGCCAGTAGTATGGCCCCCGGGTCAAACTACGAGCAGTACTTC	CASSMAPGSNYEQYF
TRBV21-1	TRBJ1-2	-	-	TGTGCCAGAGGGGACAGGGAGTATGGCTACACCTTC	CARGDREYGYTF
TRBV2	TRBJ2-3	-	-	TGTGCCAGCAGCCCGATGGGAAGAGATACGCAGTATTTT	CASSPMGRDTQYF
TRBV3-1/TRBV3-2	TRBJ1-3	-	-	TGTGCCAGCAGCCAAGATCGGACAGCCTCTGGAAACACCATATATTTT	CASSQDRTASGNTIYF
TRBV6-5	TRBJ1-4	-	-	TGTGCCAGCAGACCCTCCGGGACGGGGAATGAAAAACTGTTTTTT	CASRPSGTGNEKLFF
TRBV28	TRBJ2-1	-	-	TGTGCCAGCACCGGGGCCCGGACGCCAGCCTACAATGAGCAGTTCTTC	CASTGARTPAYNEQFF
TRBV27	TRBJ2-5	-	-	TGTGCCAGCAGTTTACAGGGGACTGAGCGGGAGACCCAGTACTTC	CASSLQGTERETQYF